The rows below give T cell receptor beta chains drawn from one sample of a study of regulatory T cells in long-lasting Graves disease. TCRdb fed the multiplex PCR reads into MiXCR, producing one record per CDR3 protein. The sample shows 400,000 to 500,000 distinct CDR3 sequences, about 21% of them seen only once. The source material was peripheral blood mononuclear cells (PBMCs), sampled when the disease was refractory, from a patient treated with antithyroid drugs. The receptors stem from a female donor with Graves disease. Each CDR3 is given with its conserved first and last residue. A D gene is named only where the DNA matches it firmly. Rows give clone size only sometimes, using once, few, many, or a class for an expanded clone.

>few|TRBJ1-1|.|TRBV2
TGTGCCAGCAGTGGAGCTGAGTTGATGAACACTGAAGCTTTCTTT
CASSGAELMNTEAFF
>many|TRBJ2-7|.|TRBV6-1
TGTGCCAGCAGTGAAAGAAGACTGAGCTCCTACGAGCAGTACTTC
CASSERRLSSYEQYF
>.|TRBJ1-5|TRBD1|TRBV19
TGTGCCAGTAGTATACCTGGGACAGGGGTCAATCAGCCCCAGCATTTT
CASSIPGTGVNQPQHF
>many|TRBJ2-2|.|TRBV15
TGTGCCACCAGCTCCCTCGGCGGGGAGCTGTTTTTT
CATSSLGGELFF
>many|TRBJ1-5|.|TRBV28
TGTGCCAGCAGTTACCCAAGCGGCTATAGACAGCCCCAGCATTTT
CASSYPSGYRQPQHF
>many|TRBJ1-6|.|TRBV28
TGTGCCAGCAGCATGCAGCGGGATTCACCCCTCCACTTT
CASSMQRDSPLHF
>.|TRBJ1-3|.|TRBV5-8
TGTGCCAGCAGCTTGGCCATGGGGGGACTCGGAACTGGAAACACCATATATTTT
CASSLAMGGLGTGNTIYF
>many|TRBJ2-2|.|TRBV3-1
TGTGCCAGCAGCCAAGTTACTACCGGGGAGCTGTTTTTT
CASSQVTTGELFF
>many|TRBJ2-7|TRBD2|TRBV7-9
TGTGCCAGCAGCCTAGGACTAGCGGGAGGTTCCAGCTCCTACGAGCAGTACTTC
CASSLGLAGGSSSYEQYF
>.|TRBJ2-5|.|TRBV7-9
TGTGCCAGCAGCTTAGCGTGGCAGGGGGGGACGCGAGAGACCCAGTACTTC
CASSLAWQGGTRETQYF
>many|TRBJ1-4|TRBD1|TRBV3-1
TGTGCCAGCAGCCGGGACAGACTTTCGGAAAAACTGTTTTTT
CASSRDRLSEKLFF
>many|TRBJ1-1|TRBD1|TRBV6-1
TGTGCCAGCAGGACCGGACAGGCGAGAGCTTTCTTT
CASRTGQARAFF